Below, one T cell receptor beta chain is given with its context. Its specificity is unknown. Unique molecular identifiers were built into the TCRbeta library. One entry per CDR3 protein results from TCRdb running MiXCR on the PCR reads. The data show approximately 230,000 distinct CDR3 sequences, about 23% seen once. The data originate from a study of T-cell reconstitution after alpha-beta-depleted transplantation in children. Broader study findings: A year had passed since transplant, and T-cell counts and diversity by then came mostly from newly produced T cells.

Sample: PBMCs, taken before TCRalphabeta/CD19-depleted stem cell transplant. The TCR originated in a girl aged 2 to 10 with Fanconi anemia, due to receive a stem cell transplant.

The CDR3 region has the DNA TGCAGCGCCCTCCTCGCTGAGCAGTTCTTC. Translating it yields CSALLAEQFF. This chain connects TRBV29-1 to TRBJ2-1; D gene ambiguous. CDR1 SQVTM and CDR2 ANQGSEA come from the germline V gene. Trimming stripped 7 bases from V and 9 bases from J, with 10 bases between. The length of the CDR3 is 10 residues.